Each of the 31 T cell receptor beta chains below was sequenced from the same sample in a study of cytomegalovirus exposure and HLA in healthy donors. Vbeta (60) and Jbeta (13) primers were used in the PCR. Repertoires were generated with immunoSEQ multiplex PCR, while TCRdb's copy carries only in-frame clones and drops some. The sample lists approximately 170,000 clones; more than 65% were seen once. The sample comprised PBMCs. These receptors all come from a man in his late teens or twenties in good health and CMV-seropositive.

As to this clone: The same CDR3 arises from other DNA sequences in this sample as well. The rearrangement uses TRBV29-1 and TRBJ2-5; D is possibly TRBD1 (5 bases). This CDR3 is built from 12 residues. Germline V gene sequence: CDR1 SQVTM, CDR2 ANQGSEA. Trimming removed 1 base at V and 5 bases at J, with 8 bases between. DNA for the CDR3: TGCAGCGTTGAAGGACAGCAGGAGACCCAGTACTTC. It encodes CSVEGQQETQYF.

This chain connects TRBV11-2 to TRBJ2-7; 8 bases agree with TRBD1. Per germline, CDR1 SGHAT and CDR2 FQNNGV. The CDR3 length is 15 residues. Unmatched junction bases numbered 11, after V lost 4 bases and J lost 6 bases. CDR3 bases: TGTGCCAGCAGCTCATCGACAGGGGTAAGTTCCGAGCAGTACGTC. This codes for CASSSSTGVSSEQYV.

This chain links TRBV27 with TRBJ2-1, with D possibly matching TRBD2 (5 bases). The CDR3 is made up of 17 amino acids. Germline-derived CDR1 and CDR2 are MNHEY and SMNVEV (reference sequence). Trimming took off 3 bases at V and 5 bases at J, with 20 bases between the two ends. For the CDR3, the DNA is TGTGCCAGCAGTTTTAGAGGGAGACACAACACCCACAATGAGCAGTTCTTC. It yields the protein CASSFRGRHNTHNEQFF.

This clone was found once. The rearrangement links TRBV7-9 to TRBJ2-1; 7 bases are a match to TRBD1. The CDR3 runs 17 residues. The V and J ends lost 4 bases and 7 bases, in that order; junction bases with no gene match: 16. Germline V lookup: CDR1 SEHNR, CDR2 FQNEAQ (reference sequence). For the CDR3, the DNA is TGTGCCAGCAGCTATGCTAGGCCGGGACAGATCGTTAATGAGCAGTTCTTC. Residues: CASSYARPGQIVNEQFF.

The chain recombines TRBV6-6 with TRBJ1-1, with D tentatively TRBD1 (5 bases). Germline lookup yields CDR1 MNHNY and CDR2 SVGAGI (reference sequence). CDR3 size: 15 residues. Trimming removed 5 bases from V and 3 bases from J, with 16 bases in between. The CDR3 DNA reads TGTGCCAGCAGTACCAGGAGGAGGGGAGACACTGAAGCTTTCTTT. This gives the protein CASSTRRRGDTEAFF.

The rearrangement links TRBV2 to TRBJ1-1, with 8 positions matching TRBD1. V lost 4 bases to trimming and J lost 5 bases; unmatched junction nucleotides: 6. This CDR3 has 14 residues. The germline V gene has CDR1 SNHLY and CDR2 FYNNEI. The CDR3: CASSGRQGATEAFF. CDR3 bases: TGTGCCAGCAGTGGGCGGCAGGGGGCGACTGAAGCTTTCTTT.

V usage is TRBV2 and J usage is TRBJ1-4, with D maybe TRBD1 (5 bases). Between the trimmed V and J ends, which lost 5 bases and 7 bases, there was a span of 17 bases. CDR1 SNHLY and CDR2 FYNNEI come from the germline V gene. The CDR3 consists of 15 residues. CDR3 sequence: CASSPGLLEGEKLFF. CDR3 nucleotides: TGTGCCAGCAGTCCGGGACTCCTCGAGGGTGAAAAACTGTTTTTT.

V usage is TRBV28 and J usage is TRBJ1-2; 7 nucleotides match TRBD1. V lost 10 bases to trimming and J lost 0 bases; unmatched junction nucleotides: 8. Germline V CDR1 and CDR2: MDHEN, SYDVKM. This CDR3 comprises 14 residues. CDR3 nucleotide sequence: TGTGCCATCGGAACAGGGGTCCCTAACTATGGCTACACCTTC. This translates into CAIGTGVPNYGYTF.

This chain links TRBV7-2 with TRBJ2-3; 8 nucleotides align to TRBD2. The trim removed 5 bases at V and 0 bases at J, leaving 10 bases unmatched. This CDR3 spans 17 amino acids. CDR1 is SGHTA, CDR2 FQGNSA, per germline. For the CDR3, the DNA is TGTGCCAGCAGCCCTCCGAAGCGGGGGCCCAGCACAGATACGCAGTATTTT. Translated: CASSPPKRGPSTDTQYF. Looking up the rest from reference TRBV7-2 and TRBJ2-3 gives the full variable domain: GAGVSQSPSNKVTEKGKDVELRCDPISGHTALYWYRQSLGQGLEFLIYFQGNSAPDKSGLPSDRFSAERTGGSVSTLTIQRTQQEDSAVYLCASSPPKRGPSTDTQYFGPGTRLTVL.

The chain links TRBV11-3 to TRBJ2-7, with D possibly TRBD2 on 6 matching bases. V was pared by 0 bases and J by 5 bases, with 14 bases between. There are 15 residues in the CDR3. Germline CDR1 SGHNT, CDR2 YENEEA. This chain's CDR3 is CASSLDGGLPNEQYV. In DNA form, the CDR3 reads TGTGCCAGCAGCTTAGATGGGGGACTCCCGAACGAGCAGTACGTC.

The chain links TRBV7-9 to TRBJ1-1; 7 bases map to TRBD1. Germline CDR1 is SEHNR and CDR2 is FQNEAQ (reference sequence). The CDR3 is 14 amino acids. The junction had 7 bases not matched to a gene; V was cut back by 5 bases and J by 4 bases. CDR3 in DNA: TGTGCCAGCAGCCAAACAGGGGAAATCACTGAAGCTTTCTTT. It translates to CASSQTGEITEAFF.

The V gene is TRBV6-5, the J gene TRBJ1-6; D not certain. V was cut by 6 bases and J by 3 bases, with 12 bases left in between. The CDR3 contains 15 residues. Germline-derived CDR1 and CDR2 are MNHEY and SVGAGI. The CDR3 spells CASRPRGIYNSPLHF. CDR3 nucleotides: TGTGCCAGCAGACCCCGCGGGATCTATAATTCACCCCTCCACTTT.

The V call is TRBV6-1, the J call TRBJ1-2; 7 positions match TRBD1. Losses at the gene ends were 5 bases for V and 1 base for J; bases not matched to a gene: 7. Looked up from germline, CDR1 is MNHNS and CDR2 is SASEGT. This CDR3 is 15 amino acids long. CDR3 residues: CASSPRTGVNYGYTF. CDR3 nucleotides: TGTGCCAGCAGTCCCCGGACAGGAGTTAACTATGGCTACACCTTC.

The chain combines TRBV5-6 with TRBJ1-6; 10 bases align to TRBD1. Germline V lookup: CDR1 SGHDT, CDR2 YYEEEE. Losses at the gene ends were 4 bases for V and 3 bases for J; bases not matched to a gene: 7. The CDR3 consists of 17 residues. The CDR3 spells CASSLTGGDYYNSPLHF. The CDR3 DNA sequence: TGTGCCAGCAGCCTGACAGGGGGCGATTACTATAATTCACCCCTCCACTTT.

V and J are TRBV7-2 and TRBJ1-2; D gene ambiguous. Per germline, CDR1 SGHTA and CDR2 FQGNSA. V was shortened by 5 bases and J by 6 bases, with 22 bases between the two germline ends. The CDR3 is 16 amino acids. CDR3 protein: CASSLSPGIGADGYTF. CDR3 DNA: TGTGCCAGCAGCCTGTCGCCGGGGATCGGAGCAGATGGCTACACCTTC.

The chain uses TRBV6-5 and TRBJ1-1; TRBD1 matches at 9 bases. The V gene's germline CDR1 is MNHEY and CDR2 SVGAGI. This CDR3 spans 12 amino acids. The J segment lost 10 bases and the V segment lost 2 bases, leaving 2 bases of the junction unmatched. CDR3 amino acids: CASSYTDRGAFF. CDR3 nucleotides: TGTGCCAGCAGTTACACGGACAGGGGAGCTTTCTTT.

The chain combines TRBV9 with TRBJ1-4, with a possible D match to TRBD1 (5 bases). The CDR3 length is 15 residues. CDR1 is SGDLS and CDR2 is YYNGEE in the germline V gene. The V end lost 4 bases, the J end lost 4 bases, and 14 bases lay between the germline ends. This CDR3 is CASSPAAGLNEKLFF. The DNA for the CDR3 is TGTGCCAGCAGCCCTGCGGCAGGGCTTAATGAAAAACTGTTTTTT.

The chain employs TRBV2 and TRBJ1-3; D is unresolved. The CDR3 is 14 residues long. V lost 4 bases and J 3 bases, leaving 10 bases between the germline ends. Germline loops: CDR1 SNHLY, CDR2 FYNNEI. CDR3 residues: CASSGSRGGNTIYF. Here the CDR3 DNA reads TGTGCCAGCAGTGGGTCCCGGGGTGGAAACACCATATATTTT.

To note about this clone: Additional DNA sequences in this sample encode the identical CDR3. This chain joins TRBV28 and TRBJ1-5, with 9 bases matching TRBD1. The germline V gene encodes CDR1 MDHEN and CDR2 SYDVKM. V was pared by 4 bases and J by 1 base, with 8 bases of the junction left unmatched. There are 17 residues in the CDR3. The CDR3 is CASSSPGQGRSNQPQHF. CDR3 bases: TGTGCCAGCAGTTCGCCGGGACAGGGTCGAAGCAATCAGCCCCAGCATTTT.

This clone was seen more than once but under ten times. This rearrangement joins TRBV6-5 to TRBJ1-2, with D possibly being TRBD1 (5 bases). The germline V gene encodes CDR1 MNHEY and CDR2 SVGAGI. The CDR3 sequence is 13 residues long. V lost 10 bases and J lost 2, with 14 bases in between. CDR3 nucleotide sequence: TGTGCCACCCGACCTCCAGGGAACTATGGCTACACCTTC. It is translated as CATRPPGNYGYTF.

This clone was picked up a small number of times. The rearrangement uses TRBV6-1 and TRBJ2-7; a weak D match, TRBD1 (6 bases). The ends were cut back, 6 bases at V and 3 bases at J, with 15 bases in the middle. The CDR3 runs to 14 residues. The germline V gene has CDR1 MNHNS and CDR2 SASEGT. This CDR3 reads CASSPKGHLYEQYV. The DNA of the CDR3 is TGTGCCAGCAGCCCGAAGGGACACCTCTACGAGCAGTACGTC.

As concerns this clone: The same CDR3 arises from other DNA sequences in this sample as well. The rearrangement joins TRBV19 to TRBJ2-1, with a tentative D call TRBD2 (6 bases). The germline gives CDR1 LNHDA, CDR2 SQIVND (reference sequence). This CDR3 has 14 residues. Trimming cost V 1 base and J 6 bases, with 10 bases left between them. The CDR3 DNA sequence: TGTGCCAGTAGTATAGTCTCCGGGGGCAATGAGCAGTTCTTC. Its protein product is CASSIVSGGNEQFF.

This clone has a single count. The V gene is TRBV6-6, the J gene TRBJ1-4; a possible D gene is TRBD1 (6 bases). The CDR3 consists of 14 residues. From germline, CDR1 is MNHNY and CDR2 SVGAGI (reference sequence). The V and J ends lost 7 bases and 0 bases respectively, with 9 bases between them. CDR3 amino acids: CASTGQTTNEKLFF. CDR3 DNA sequence: TGTGCCAGCACCGGACAGACAACTAATGAAAAACTGTTTTTT.

This chain joins TRBV27 and TRBJ1-2; 11 bases are a match to TRBD1. The CDR3 covers 15 residues. Germline-derived CDR1 and CDR2 are MNHEY and SMNVEV (reference sequence). Losses at the gene ends were 8 bases for V and 8 bases for J; bases not matched to a gene: 13. CDR3 in DNA: TGTGCCAGCGGGGACAGGGGGTACTCCGGGAAAGGCTACACCTTC. This translates into CASGDRGYSGKGYTF.

The genes are TRBV15 and TRBJ1-2; TRBD1 matches at 7 bases. The J segment lost 4 bases and the V segment lost 1 base, leaving 9 bases of the junction unmatched. In germline, CDR1 is LNHNV, CDR2 YYDKDF (reference sequence). The CDR3 is 16 residues long. The CDR3 protein is CATSRGTGESSYGYTF. CDR3 DNA sequence: TGTGCCACCAGCAGAGGAACAGGGGAGAGCTCCTATGGCTACACCTTC. Based on the CDR3 plus reference TRBV15 and TRBJ1-2, the full variable domain is DAMVIQNPRYQVTQFGKPVTLSCSQTLNHNVMYWYQQKSSQAPKLLFHYYDKDFNNEADTPDNFQSRRPNTSFCFLDIRSPGLGDTAMYLCATSRGTGESSYGYTFGSGTRLTVV.

This chain connects TRBV19 to TRBJ2-6; D is perhaps TRBD1 (6 bases). This CDR3 spans 14 amino acids. Germline V gene sequence: CDR1 LNHDA, CDR2 SQIVND (reference sequence). V lost 6 bases and J 11 bases, leaving 17 bases between the germline ends. In DNA, the CDR3 is TGTGCCAGTAGGAGGGTAGGGGCAGGGGACGTCCTGACTTTC. As protein: CASRRVGAGDVLTF.

The genes are TRBV9 and TRBJ2-2, with 7 bases identical to TRBD2. Germline-derived CDR1 and CDR2 are SGDLS and YYNGEE. V lost 5 bases and J lost 3; bases outside the gene matches: 1. The length of the CDR3 is 13 residues. This chain's CDR3 is CASRGRDTGELFF. DNA of the CDR3: TGTGCCAGCAGGGGGAGGGACACCGGGGAGCTGTTTTTT. Full variable domain (rest looked up from reference TRBV9 and TRBJ2-2): DSGVTQTPKHLITATGQRVTLRCSPRSGDLSVYWYQQSLDQGLQFLIQYYNGEERAKGNILERFSAQQFPDLHSELNLSSLELGDSALYFCASRGRDTGELFFGEGSRLTVL.

The DNA of the CDR3 is TGCAGCGTTGAAGACAGGTATAACTATGGCTACACCTTC. It specifies CSVEDRYNYGYTF. The rearrangement uses TRBV29-1 and TRBJ1-2; D unresolved. V lost 0 bases to trimming and J lost 1 base, with 6 bases between them. This CDR3 is built from 13 residues. Germline CDR1 is SQVTM and CDR2 is ANQGSEA.

This clone was seen only a few times. This chain connects TRBV27 to TRBJ1-2; TRBD1 aligns across 8 bases. V trimming: 7 bases; J trimming: 3 bases; junction bases outside the gene matches: 7. The germline CDR1 and CDR2 sequences are MNHEY and SMNVEV (reference sequence). CDR3 length: 14 amino acids. The DNA for the CDR3 is TGTGCCAGCAAGGACAGGGTTAAGGACTATGGCTACACCTTC. Its translation is CASKDRVKDYGYTF.

This clone has a single count. The J gene is TRBJ1-2, the V gene TRBV6-1; 8 bases line up with TRBD1. Trimming at V came to 6 bases and at J to 4 bases, leaving 7 bases not matched to a gene. CDR1 and CDR2 from the germline V gene are MNHNS and SASEGT. This CDR3 has 14 residues. CDR3 loop: CASSATGEFYGYTF. The CDR3 coding sequence is TGTGCCAGCAGCGCGACAGGGGAGTTCTATGGCTACACCTTC.

This clone was picked up a small number of times. The chain uses TRBV30 and TRBJ1-3; D gene unclear. V was clipped by 3 bases and J by 0 bases, with 3 bases between them. There are 12 residues in the CDR3. Per the germline V gene, CDR1 is GTSNPN and CDR2 is SVGIG (reference sequence). The chain's CDR3 is CAWSRSGNTIYF. The CDR3 DNA reads TGTGCCTGGAGCCGCTCTGGAAACACCATATATTTT.